Given below is one T cell receptor (beta chain) in context. V lost 6 bases to trimming and J lost 10 bases; unmatched junction nucleotides: 4. The CDR3 runs to 13 residues. Germline assignment: CDR1 LGHDT and CDR2 YNNKEL (reference sequence). The data stem from a study of blood T cell repertoires in COVID-19. The wider study: Material from acute and convalescent COVID-19 was sourced from the United States, Italy and Spain. Nucleic acid was either cDNA or gDNA, and it came from T cells, B-cell-depleted T cells, or PBMCs.

Per the original methods: Cell counts per sample came from amplifying reference gene primers. Sequencing used immunoSEQ multiplex PCR; TCRdb keeps in-frame clones, though not all of them. V, J and clone size are those of that table, while D and trimming were read from the DNA. The table lists 450,000 or so clones, about 91% of them singletons, with approximately 1.5% in the top ten. Patients from Seattle were sampled longitudinally, starting during active infection. The receptor was derived from a woman in her thirties or forties with COVID-19, enrolled during active disease. Sequencing input: peripheral blood. The chain carries TRBV3-1 (or the pseudogene TRBV3-2) and TRBJ1-6; 9 nucleotides align to TRBD1. In nucleotides, the CDR3 is TGTGCCAGCAGTCCCGACAGGGGGTCACCCCTCCACTTT. Protein product: CASSPDRGSPLHF.